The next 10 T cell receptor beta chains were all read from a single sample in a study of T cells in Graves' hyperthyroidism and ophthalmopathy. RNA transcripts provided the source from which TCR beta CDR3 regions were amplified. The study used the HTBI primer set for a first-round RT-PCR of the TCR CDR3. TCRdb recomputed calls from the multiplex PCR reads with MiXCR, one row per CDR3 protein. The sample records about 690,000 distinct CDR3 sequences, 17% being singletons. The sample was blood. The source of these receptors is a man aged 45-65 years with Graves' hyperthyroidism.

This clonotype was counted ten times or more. CDR3 in amino acids: CASSEPGGSNYGYTF. Written as DNA, the CDR3 is TGTGCCAGCAGTGAGCCAGGGGGTAGTAACTATGGCTACACCTTC. The chain uses TRBV2 and TRBJ1-2, with 7 positions matching TRBD1. CDR1 and CDR2 (germline): SNHLY, FYNNEI. With V trimmed by 3 bases and J by 1 base, 5 bases remained unmatched. This CDR3 is 15 amino acids long.

CDR3 nucleotide sequence: TGTGCCAGCAGTATACCGGGACTCCGGGGCGAGCATATCCAAGAGACCCAGTACTTC. It yields the protein CASSIPGLRGEHIQETQYF. The gene calls are TRBV7-3 and TRBJ2-5; maybe TRBD2 (6 bases). V was cut by 6 bases and J by 1 base, with 27 bases left in between. The germline V gene has CDR1 SGHTA and CDR2 FQGTGA. CDR3 length: 19 amino acids.

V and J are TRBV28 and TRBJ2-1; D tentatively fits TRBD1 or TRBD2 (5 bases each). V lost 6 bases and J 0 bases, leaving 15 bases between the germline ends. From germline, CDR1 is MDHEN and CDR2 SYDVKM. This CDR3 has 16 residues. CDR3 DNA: TGTGCCAGCAGGGGACCAGCGGTGTACTCCTACAATGAGCAGTTCTTC. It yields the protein CASRGPAVYSYNEQFF.

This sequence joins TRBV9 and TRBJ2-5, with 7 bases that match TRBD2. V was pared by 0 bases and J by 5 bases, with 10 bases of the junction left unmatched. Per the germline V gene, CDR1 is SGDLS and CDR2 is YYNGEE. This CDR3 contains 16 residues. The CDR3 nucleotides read TGTGCCAGCAGCGTAGTGGGGGGGACCCAAGGGGAGACCCAGTACTTC. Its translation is CASSVVGGTQGETQYF.

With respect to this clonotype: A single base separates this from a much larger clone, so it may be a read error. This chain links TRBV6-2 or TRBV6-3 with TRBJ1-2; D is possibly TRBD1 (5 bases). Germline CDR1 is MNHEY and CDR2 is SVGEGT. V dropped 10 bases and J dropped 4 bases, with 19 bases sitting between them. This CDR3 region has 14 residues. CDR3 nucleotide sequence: TGTGCCAACACGGAGAGGGACCGACCCTATGGCTACACCTTC. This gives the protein CANTERDRPYGYTF.

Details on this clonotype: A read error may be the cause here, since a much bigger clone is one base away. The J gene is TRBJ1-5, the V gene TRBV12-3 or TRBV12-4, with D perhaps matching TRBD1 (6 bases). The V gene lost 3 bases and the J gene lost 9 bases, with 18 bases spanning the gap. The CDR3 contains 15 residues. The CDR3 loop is CASSLVPGGDGPQHF. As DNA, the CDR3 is TGTGCCAGCAGTTTGGTGCCGGGGGGCGACGGGCCCCAGCATTTT.

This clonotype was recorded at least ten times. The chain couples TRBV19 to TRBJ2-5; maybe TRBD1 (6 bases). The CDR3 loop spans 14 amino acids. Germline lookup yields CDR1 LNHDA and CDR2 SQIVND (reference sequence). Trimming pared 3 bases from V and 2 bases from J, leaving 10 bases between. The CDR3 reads CASSIPGQQETQYF. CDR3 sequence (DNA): TGTGCCAGTAGTATCCCCGGACAGCAAGAGACCCAGTACTTC.

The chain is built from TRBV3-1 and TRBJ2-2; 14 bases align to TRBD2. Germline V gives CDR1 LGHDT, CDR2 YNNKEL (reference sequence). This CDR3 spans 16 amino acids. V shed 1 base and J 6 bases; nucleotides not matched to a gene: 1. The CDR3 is CASSQGLAGGPGELFF. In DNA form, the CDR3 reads TGTGCCAGCAGCCAAGGACTAGCGGGAGGGCCCGGGGAGCTGTTTTTT.

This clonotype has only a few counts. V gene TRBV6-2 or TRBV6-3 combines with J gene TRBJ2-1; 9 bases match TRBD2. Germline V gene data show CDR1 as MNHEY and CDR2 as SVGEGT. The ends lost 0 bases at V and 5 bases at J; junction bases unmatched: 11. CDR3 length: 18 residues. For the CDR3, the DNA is TGTGCCAGCAGTTACTCGATGCGGAAGACTAGCGGAGACAATGAGCAGTTCTTC. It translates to CASSYSMRKTSGDNEQFF.

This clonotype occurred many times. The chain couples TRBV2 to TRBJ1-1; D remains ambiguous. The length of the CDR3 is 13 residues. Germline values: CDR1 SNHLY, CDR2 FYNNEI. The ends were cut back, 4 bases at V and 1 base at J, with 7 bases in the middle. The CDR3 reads CASSGFWNTEAFF. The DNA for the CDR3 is TGTGCCAGCAGTGGATTTTGGAACACTGAAGCTTTCTTT.